The 24 T cell receptor beta chains listed next were all sequenced from one sample in a study of T cells in Graves' hyperthyroidism and ophthalmopathy. RNA transcripts provided the source from which TCR beta CDR3 regions were amplified. A first-round RT-PCR of the TCR CDR3 used the HTBI primer set. TCRdb reprocessed the multiplex PCR reads with MiXCR, giving one entry per CDR3 protein. The repertoire has under 400,000 distinct CDR3 sequences, 20% to 25% of them found once; the top ten carry more than 60%. Input material: blood. These receptors originate from a man aged 50 to 60 with Graves' hyperthyroidism.

This clonotype came up a few times. V is TRBV3-1 and J is TRBJ1-2, with unresolved D. CDR3 length equals 14 residues. V gave up 2 bases and J gave up 6 bases, with 13 bases separating them. Germline values: CDR1 LGHDT, CDR2 YNNKEL (reference sequence). The CDR3 region is CASSQTFDKHGYTF. CDR3 in DNA: TGTGCCAGCAGCCAAACCTTTGACAAGCATGGCTACACCTTC.

This sequence joins TRBV20-1 and TRBJ1-4; 7 nucleotides align to TRBD1. V was clipped by 3 bases and J by 1 base; unmatched bases: 2. The CDR3 has 14 residues. Germline CDR1 and CDR2: DFQATT and SNEGSKA (reference sequence). CDR3 protein: CSASRGVTNEKLFF. The DNA for the CDR3 is TGCAGTGCTAGCAGGGGGGTAACTAATGAAAAACTGTTTTTT.

This clonotype was observed at least ten times. The chain combines TRBV7-3 with TRBJ2-1; D not certain. This CDR3 has 13 residues. Trimming took 3 bases from V and 9 from J, leaving 12 bases between them. The germline gives CDR1 SGHTA, CDR2 FQGTGA. The CDR3 loop reads CASSLDPSGEQFF. DNA for the CDR3: TGTGCCAGCAGCTTGGACCCGTCGGGTGAGCAGTTCTTC.

This clonotype was counted between two and nine times. The V and J genes are TRBV19 and TRBJ2-3; the match to TRBD1 covers 12 bases. The V segment lost 7 bases and the J segment 4 bases; nucleotides outside the gene matches: 9. CDR3 size: 16 residues. Germline V CDR1 and CDR2: LNHDA, SQIVND (reference sequence). The CDR3 region has the DNA TGTGCCAGTAAAGGGACAGGGGGCTTCCGTGCAGATACGCAGTATTTT. Translating it yields CASKGTGGFRADTQYF.

A few counts support this clonotype. The chain has TRBV4-1 and TRBJ1-1; 7 bases map to TRBD1. V trimming: 4 bases; J trimming: 5 bases; junction bases outside the gene matches: 7. The V gene's germline CDR1 is MGHRA and CDR2 YSYEKL. The CDR3 covers 14 residues. DNA of the CDR3: TGCGCCAGCAGCCCATATACAGGGGAAACTGAAGCTTTCTTT. This sequence encodes CASSPYTGETEAFF.

V gene TRBV29-1 combines with J gene TRBJ2-7; 7 nucleotides align to TRBD2. The CDR3 runs to 15 residues. Trimming took 4 bases from V and 1 from J; bases not matched to a gene: 10. Germline V CDR1 and CDR2: SQVTM, ANQGSEA. CDR3 in DNA: TGCAGCGTTGTCGGGCTCCCTAGCGGTTCCTACGAGCAGTACTTC. Protein sequence: CSVVGLPSGSYEQYF.

Many counts were recorded for this clonotype. CDR3 loop: CASSWGDRVSSYEQYF. Written as DNA, the CDR3 is TGTGCCAGCAGCTGGGGAGACAGGGTCAGTTCCTACGAGCAGTACTTC. The chain links TRBV11-2 to TRBJ2-7, with 7 bases matching TRBD1. This CDR3 region has 16 residues. CDR1 is SGHAT, CDR2 FQNNGV, per germline. V gave up 4 bases and J gave up 1 base; unmatched junction bases: 10.

This clonotype has more than one count but fewer than ten. The V call is TRBV2, the J call TRBJ2-5; TRBD2 aligns across 12 bases. The CDR3 runs 17 residues. The V and J ends lost 4 bases and 2 bases, in that order; junction bases with no gene match: 8. In germline, CDR1 is SNHLY, CDR2 FYNNEI. In nucleotides, the CDR3 is TGTGCCAGCAGTGTGGACCGGACTAGCGGGGATCAAGAGACCCAGTACTTC. Protein sequence: CASSVDRTSGDQETQYF.

Of note for this clonotype: It is likely a read error, because the conserved phenylalanine at the end of the CDR3 is missing. V and J are TRBV5-1 and TRBJ2-5, with D maybe TRBD2 (5 bases). V gave up 0 bases and J gave up 4 bases, with 7 bases separating them. This CDR3 is 13 amino acids long. CDR1 is SGHRS and CDR2 is YFSETQ in the germline V gene. The CDR3 region is CASSLGELETQYS. The CDR3 bases are TGCGCCAGCAGCTTGGGGGAGTTAGAGACCCAGTACTCC.

This clonotype was recorded a few times. The V gene is TRBV11-3, the J gene TRBJ2-1; TRBD2 matches at 9 bases. Looked up from germline, CDR1 is SGHNT and CDR2 is YENEEA. The J segment lost 4 bases and the V segment lost 3 bases, leaving 7 bases of the junction unmatched. CDR3 length: 16 residues. CDR3: CASSLGGLARYNEQFF. CDR3 DNA sequence: TGTGCCAGCAGCTTGGGCGGACTAGCGAGGTACAATGAGCAGTTCTTC.

This clonotype showed up many times. The chain links TRBV28 to TRBJ2-7, with D possibly being TRBD1 (6 bases). Germline V gives CDR1 MDHEN, CDR2 SYDVKM. The V and J ends lost 6 bases and 4 bases respectively, with 16 bases between them. CDR3 length: 14 residues. The CDR3 DNA is TGTGCCAGCAGAACACAGGGTTCAACTTACGAGCAGTACTTC. This gives the protein CASRTQGSTYEQYF.

With respect to this clonotype: One end of the junction fails to match germline, which may point to a read error. This chain connects TRBV5-1 to TRBJ2-1, with TRBD1 identical over 7 bases. The CDR3 is 17 amino acids. CDR1 and CDR2 from the germline V gene are SGHRS and YFSETQ. Here the CDR3 reads CASSLGQGHGPYNEQFF. Here the CDR3 DNA reads TGCGCCAGCAGCTTGGGACAGGGTCATGGACCTTACAATGAGCAGTTTTTC. The variable domain in full, completed from reference TRBV5-1 and TRBJ2-1, reads KAGVTQTPRYLIKTRGQQVTLSCSPISGHRSVSWYQQTPGQGLQFLFEYFSETQRNKGNFPGRFSGRQFSNSRSEMNVSTLELGDSALYLCASSLGQGHGPYNEQFFGPGTRLTVL.

As to this clonotype: This may come from a read error, since a much larger clone is one base off. The J gene is TRBJ2-1, the V gene TRBV3-1, with TRBD2 matching over 10 bases. Germline V gene sequence: CDR1 LGHDT, CDR2 YNNKEL (reference sequence). The CDR3 runs to 18 residues. The junction had 15 bases not matched to a gene; V was cut back by 2 bases and J by 8 bases. CDR3 sequence (DNA): TGTGCCAGCAGCCAACACCGACCCAGCGGGAGGGCCATGGATGAGCAGTTCTTC. It is translated as CASSQHRPSGRAMDEQFF.

The sample holds a few counts of this clonotype. This sequence joins TRBV3-1 and TRBJ2-2; 7 bases agree with TRBD2. The V gene's germline CDR1 is LGHDT and CDR2 YNNKEL (reference sequence). J lost 3 bases, V lost 1 base, and 2 bases had no gene match. CDR3 length equals 15 residues. The CDR3 nucleotides read TGTGCCAGCAGCCAAGCCCGGGGGGACACCGGGGAGCTGTTTTTT. Protein product: CASSQARGDTGELFF.

Comments on this clonotype: A read error is likely, as this CDR3 ends without the conserved phenylalanine or tryptophan. This chain joins TRBV29-1 and TRBJ2-3; tentatively, D is TRBD2 (5 bases). The CDR3 contains 13 residues. Per the germline V gene, CDR1 is SQVTM and CDR2 is ANQGSEA. V was trimmed by 4 bases and J by 0 bases, leaving 8 bases between them. In DNA, the CDR3 is TGCAGCGTTGCTGGCGGGAGCACAGATACGCAGTATCTT. Its protein product is CSVAGGSTDTQYL.

This clonotype was seen a handful of times. The V call is TRBV27, the J call TRBJ2-7, with 7 bases that match TRBD1. This CDR3 has 14 amino acids. Per the germline V gene, CDR1 is MNHEY and CDR2 is SMNVEV (reference sequence). J was trimmed by 2 bases and V by 2 bases; bases with no gene match: 3. The CDR3 DNA is TGTGCCAGCAGTTTACAGGGGGACACCTACGAGCAGTACTTC. Protein: CASSLQGDTYEQYF.

The rearrangement links TRBV6-6 to TRBJ2-5; no clear D gene. Germline V CDR1 and CDR2: MNHNY, SVGAGI (reference sequence). This CDR3 is built from 14 residues. V shed 0 bases and J shed 1 base, with 6 bases lying between them. CDR3 bases: TGTGCCAGCAGTTACTCAAGCGCCCAAGAGACCCAGTACTTC. Amino acid sequence: CASSYSSAQETQYF.

The table lists this clonotype with many counts. V gene TRBV27 combines with J gene TRBJ2-3; no reliable D call. Germline CDR1 is MNHEY and CDR2 is SMNVEV (reference sequence). V was pared by 3 bases and J by 2 bases, with 12 bases between. The length of the CDR3 is 15 residues. The CDR3 here is CASSLGPSSTDTQYF. The DNA of the CDR3 is TGTGCCAGCAGTTTGGGCCCCTCTTCCACAGATACGCAGTATTTT.

CDR3 DNA sequence: TGTGCCAGCACCTCCGGACTCTCGTCTCGGAAGCAGTTCTTC. Translation gives CASTSGLSSRKQFF. This sequence joins TRBV2 and TRBJ2-1; possibly TRBD2 for D (5 bases). V lost 7 bases and J 11 bases, leaving 21 bases between the germline ends. Germline V gives CDR1 SNHLY, CDR2 FYNNEI. This CDR3 is 14 amino acids long.

This clonotype showed up many times. This chain joins TRBV5-1 and TRBJ1-1; D call uncertain. Germline V lookup: CDR1 SGHRS, CDR2 YFSETQ. CDR3 length: 15 residues. V was pared by 2 bases and J by 4 bases, with 15 bases between. The CDR3 coding sequence is TGCGCCAGCAGCTTCTTTAGGGATGAAGGCACTGAAGCTTTCTTT. Protein sequence: CASSFFRDEGTEAFF.

The chain combines TRBV5-4 with TRBJ2-6; D not certain. CDR1 SGHNT and CDR2 YYREEE come from the germline V gene (reference sequence). CDR3 length: 18 amino acids. The V end was cut by 2 bases, the J end by 0 bases, with 15 bases between. The CDR3, as DNA: TGTGCCAGCAGCTTTCCCGGAACTGTAACCTCTGGGGCCAACGTCCTGACTTTC. Amino acids: CASSFPGTVTSGANVLTF.

The chain employs TRBV6-5 and TRBJ2-7, with 10 nucleotides matching TRBD2. The junction had 6 bases not matched to a gene; V was cut back by 2 bases and J by 2 bases. Germline V CDR1 and CDR2: MNHEY, SVGAGI. The CDR3 covers 16 residues. The CDR3 loop is CASSYKGLATTYEQYF. The CDR3 region has the DNA TGTGCCAGCAGTTACAAGGGACTAGCGACGACCTACGAGCAGTACTTC.

V is TRBV3-1 and J is TRBJ1-5, with unresolved D. CDR1 is LGHDT, CDR2 YNNKEL, per germline (reference sequence). The V end lost 1 base, the J end lost 0 bases, and 7 bases lay between the germline ends. The CDR3 totals 15 residues. The chain's CDR3 is CASSQGQNSNQPQHF. CDR3 nucleotide sequence: TGTGCCAGCAGCCAAGGCCAGAATAGCAATCAGCCCCAGCATTTT. Using reference TRBV3-1 and TRBJ1-5 for the parts outside the CDR3, the full variable domain is DTAVSQTPKYLVTQMGNDKSIKCEQNLGHDTMYWYKQDSKKFLKIMFSYNNKELIINETVPNRFSPKSPDKAHLNLHINSLELGDSAVYFCASSQGQNSNQPQHFGDGTRLSIL.

This chain uses TRBV25-1 with TRBJ2-7; D is unresolved. Trimming stripped 9 bases from V and 0 bases from J, with 12 bases between. The CDR3 loop spans 13 amino acids. Germline V gene data show CDR1 as MGHDK and CDR2 as SYGVNS. CDR3 amino acids: CARTPDSSYEQYF. CDR3 sequence (DNA): TGTGCCAGGACTCCGGATAGCTCCTACGAGCAGTACTTC.